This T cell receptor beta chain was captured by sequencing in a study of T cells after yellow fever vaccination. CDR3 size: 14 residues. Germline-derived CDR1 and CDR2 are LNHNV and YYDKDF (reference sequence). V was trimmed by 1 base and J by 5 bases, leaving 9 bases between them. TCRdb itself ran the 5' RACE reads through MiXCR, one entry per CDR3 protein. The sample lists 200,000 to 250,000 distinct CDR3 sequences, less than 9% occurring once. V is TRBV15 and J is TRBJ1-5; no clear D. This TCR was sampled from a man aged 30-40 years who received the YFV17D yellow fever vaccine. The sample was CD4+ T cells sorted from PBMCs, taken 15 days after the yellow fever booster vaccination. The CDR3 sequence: CATSRGKLDQPQHF. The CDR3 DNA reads TGTGCCACCAGCAGAGGCAAGCTTGATCAGCCCCAGCATTTT.